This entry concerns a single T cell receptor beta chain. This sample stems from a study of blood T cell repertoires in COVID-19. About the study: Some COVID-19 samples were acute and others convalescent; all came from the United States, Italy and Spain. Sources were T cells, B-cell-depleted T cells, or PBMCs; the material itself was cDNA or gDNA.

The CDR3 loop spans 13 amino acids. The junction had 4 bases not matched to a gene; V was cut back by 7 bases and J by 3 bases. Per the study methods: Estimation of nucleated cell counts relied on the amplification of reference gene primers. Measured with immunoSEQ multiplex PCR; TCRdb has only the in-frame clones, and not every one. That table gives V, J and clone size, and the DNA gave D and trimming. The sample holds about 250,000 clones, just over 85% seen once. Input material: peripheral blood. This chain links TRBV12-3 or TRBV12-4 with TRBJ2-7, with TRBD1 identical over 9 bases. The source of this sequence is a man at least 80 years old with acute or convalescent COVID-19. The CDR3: CASKGQGYYEQYF. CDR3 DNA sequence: TGTGCCAGCAAGGGACAGGGTTACTACGAGCAGTACTTC.